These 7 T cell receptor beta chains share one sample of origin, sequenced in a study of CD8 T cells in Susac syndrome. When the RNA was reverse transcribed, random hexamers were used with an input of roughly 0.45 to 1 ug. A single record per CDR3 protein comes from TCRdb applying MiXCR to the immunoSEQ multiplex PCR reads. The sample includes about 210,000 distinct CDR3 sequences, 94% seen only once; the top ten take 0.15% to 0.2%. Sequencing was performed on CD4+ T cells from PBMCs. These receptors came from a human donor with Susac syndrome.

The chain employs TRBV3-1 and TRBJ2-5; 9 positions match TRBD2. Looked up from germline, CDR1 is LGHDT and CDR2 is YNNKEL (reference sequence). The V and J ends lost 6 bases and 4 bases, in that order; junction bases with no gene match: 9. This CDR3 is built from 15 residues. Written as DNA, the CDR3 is TGTGCCAGCAGTCAGCGGGGGGAGTCGATAGAGACCCAGTACTTC. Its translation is CASSQRGESIETQYF.

The CDR3 loop is CASSESTGGKTQYF. CDR3 DNA sequence: TGTGCCAGCAGTGAATCGACAGGGGGAAAGACCCAGTACTTC. The chain recombines TRBV6-4 with TRBJ2-5; 9 positions match TRBD1. V gave up 3 bases and J gave up 6 bases; unmatched junction bases: 5. This CDR3 has 14 residues. CDR1 MRHNA and CDR2 SNTAGT come from the germline V gene.

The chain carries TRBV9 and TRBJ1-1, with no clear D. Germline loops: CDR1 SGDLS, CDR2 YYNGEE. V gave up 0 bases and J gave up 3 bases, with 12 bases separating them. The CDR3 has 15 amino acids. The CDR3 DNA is TGTGCCAGCAGCGTAGTACCGGGGAGGGACACTGAAGCTTTCTTT. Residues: CASSVVPGRDTEAFF. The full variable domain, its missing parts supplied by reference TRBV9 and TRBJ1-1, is DSGVTQTPKHLITATGQRVTLRCSPRSGDLSVYWYQQSLDQGLQFLIQYYNGEERAKGNILERFSAQQFPDLHSELNLSSLELGDSALYFCASSVVPGRDTEAFFGQGTRLTVV.

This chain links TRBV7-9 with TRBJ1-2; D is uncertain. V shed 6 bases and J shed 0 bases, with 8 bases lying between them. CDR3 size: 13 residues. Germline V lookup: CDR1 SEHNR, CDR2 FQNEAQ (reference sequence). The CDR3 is CASRKGTNYGYTF. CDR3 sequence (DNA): TGTGCCAGCAGGAAGGGTACTAACTATGGCTACACCTTC.

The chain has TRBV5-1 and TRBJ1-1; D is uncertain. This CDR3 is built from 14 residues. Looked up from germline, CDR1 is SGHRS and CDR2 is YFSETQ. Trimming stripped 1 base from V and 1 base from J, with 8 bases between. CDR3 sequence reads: CASSLSLGNTEAFF. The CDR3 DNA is TGCGCCAGCAGCTTGTCATTGGGGAACACTGAAGCTTTCTTT.

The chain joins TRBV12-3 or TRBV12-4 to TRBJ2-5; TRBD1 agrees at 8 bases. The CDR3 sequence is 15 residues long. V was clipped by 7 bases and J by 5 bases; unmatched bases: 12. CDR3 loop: CASTVDRGLRETQYF. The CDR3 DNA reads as TGTGCCAGCACCGTAGACAGGGGCCTTAGGGAGACCCAGTACTTC.

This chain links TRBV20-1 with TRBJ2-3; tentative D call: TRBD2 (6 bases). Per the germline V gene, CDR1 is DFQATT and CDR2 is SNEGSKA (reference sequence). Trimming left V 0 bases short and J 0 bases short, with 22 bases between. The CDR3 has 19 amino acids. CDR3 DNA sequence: TGCAGTGCTAGAGATTTGGGGCTAGCGCTTAAGGTTAGCACAGATACGCAGTATTTT. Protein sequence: CSARDLGLALKVSTDTQYF.